A single sample gave rise to the 9 T cell receptor beta chains below, sequenced in a study of immune cell composition in non-small cell lung cancer. Clones were sequenced by immunoSEQ multiplex PCR, and TCRdb holds only the in-frame ones, with some missing. The sample holds around 9,700 clones, approximately 74% seen once. Material: lung tumor tissue. Every receptor here comes from a human donor with non-small cell lung cancer.

By proportion, this clone is medium-sized. The V gene is TRBV2, the J gene TRBJ2-5, with 11 bases aligning to TRBD2. This CDR3 region has 20 residues. The V segment lost 1 base and the J segment 2 bases; nucleotides outside the gene matches: 15. CDR1 and CDR2 from the germline V gene are SNHLY and FYNNEI. The CDR3 nucleotides read TGTGCCAGCAGTGAAGTCCAGCGCCGTAGGGGACTAGCGGTACAAGAGACCCAGTACTTC. Protein product: CASSEVQRRRGLAVQETQYF.

The chain employs TRBV18 and TRBJ1-1; TRBD1 matches 11 bases. Germline CDR1 KGHSH, CDR2 LQKENI. Unmatched junction bases numbered 7, after V lost 3 bases and J lost 4 bases. The length of the CDR3 is 16 residues. The CDR3 DNA follows: TGTGCCAGCTCACCCACTACCGGGACAGGGGGCACTGAAGCTTTCTTT. Encoded protein: CASSPTTGTGGTEAFF.

The genes are TRBV7-2 and TRBJ2-2, with D unclear. The length of the CDR3 is 18 residues. Germline CDR1 reads SGHTA; CDR2 reads FQGNSA. V gave up 1 base and J gave up 6 bases, with 21 bases separating them. The CDR3 region is CASSLGPLSTDAPGELFF. CDR3 nucleotide sequence: TGTGCCAGCAGCTTAGGCCCCCTGTCGACGGACGCCCCCGGGGAGCTGTTTTTT. Supplemented by reference TRBV7-2 and TRBJ2-2, the full variable domain reads GAGVSQSPSNKVTEKGKDVELRCDPISGHTALYWYRQSLGQGLEFLIYFQGNSAPDKSGLPSDRFSAERTGGSVSTLTIQRTQQEDSAVYLCASSLGPLSTDAPGELFFGEGSRLTVL.

The V call is TRBV6-5, the J call TRBJ2-1; no definite D call. CDR1 is MNHEY, CDR2 SVGAGI, per germline. The CDR3 contains 12 residues. V shed 4 bases and J shed 3 bases, with 4 bases lying between them. The CDR3 spells CASSSGYNEQFF. The CDR3 DNA follows: TGTGCCAGCAGTTCCGGCTACAATGAGCAGTTCTTC.

This chain uses TRBV6-6 with TRBJ1-2; TRBD1 matches 7 bases. The length of the CDR3 is 13 residues. V gave up 4 bases and J gave up 7 bases; unmatched junction bases: 6. Germline loops: CDR1 MNHNY, CDR2 SVGAGI (reference sequence). DNA for the CDR3: TGTGCCAGCAGTTTCAGGACAGGCGGTGGCTACACCTTC. Protein: CASSFRTGGGYTF.

This clone has more than one count but fewer than ten. The chain combines TRBV19 with TRBJ2-2, with 9 bases lining up with TRBD1. CDR3 length: 15 amino acids. CDR1 LNHDA and CDR2 SQIVND come from the germline V gene (reference sequence). Trimming cost V 7 bases and J 13 bases; bases outside gene matches: 16. The CDR3 region is CASKQGARSPLRLFF. CDR3 DNA: TGTGCCAGTAAACAGGGGGCGCGTTCGCCTCTGAGGCTGTTTTTT.

This chain links TRBV27 with TRBJ2-7, with 9 bases aligning to TRBD1. Losses at the gene ends were 0 bases for V and 8 bases for J; bases not matched to a gene: 8. CDR3 size: 15 residues. Germline V gene data show CDR1 as MNHEY and CDR2 as SMNVEV (reference sequence). The DNA for the CDR3 is TGTGCCAGCAGTTTATCCCGACAGGGGGGTCTTAAGCAGTACTTC. The encoded protein is CASSLSRQGGLKQYF.

The table lists this clone with a few counts. This chain uses TRBV6-6 with TRBJ1-5; 7 bases match TRBD1. The J segment lost 4 bases and the V segment lost 0 bases, leaving 6 bases of the junction unmatched. This CDR3 contains 16 residues. Germline CDR1 MNHNY, CDR2 SVGAGI (reference sequence). For the CDR3, the DNA is TGTGCCAGCAGTTACTCGAACAGGGGCAAAAATCAGCCCCAGCATTTT. Protein product: CASSYSNRGKNQPQHF.

The gene calls are TRBV5-6 and TRBJ1-1; D not resolved. The CDR3 sequence is 13 residues long. V gave up 4 bases and J gave up 4 bases, with 11 bases separating them. From germline, CDR1 is SGHDT and CDR2 YYEEEE. CDR3 nucleotides: TGTGCCAGCAGCCATGTAACGGGCACTGAAGCTTTCTTT. Translating it yields CASSHVTGTEAFF. The variable domain in full, completed from reference TRBV5-6 and TRBJ1-1, reads DAGVTQSPTHLIKTRGQQVTLRCSPKSGHDTVSWYQQALGQGPQFIFQYYEEEERQRGNFPDRFSGHQFPNYSSELNVNALLLGDSALYLCASSHVTGTEAFFGQGTRLTVV.